Shown below are 17 T cell receptor beta chains from a single sample sequenced in a study of blood T cell repertoires in COVID-19. TCRdb's copy holds only in-frame clones and misses some; the assay was immunoSEQ multiplex PCR. This table has 150,000 to 200,000 clones, approximately 92% appearing once. What was sequenced was peripheral blood. These receptor sequences come from a woman aged 50 to 65 with acute or convalescent COVID-19.

This rearrangement joins TRBV27 to TRBJ2-1, with 8 nucleotides matching TRBD2. Germline assignment: CDR1 MNHEY and CDR2 SMNVEV (reference sequence). J gave up 7 bases and V 6 bases, and 11 bases lay outside the gene matches. CDR3 length equals 15 residues. This CDR3 reads CASRTAGAPWNEQFF. The CDR3 nucleotides are TGTGCCAGCAGAACAGCGGGAGCCCCTTGGAATGAGCAGTTCTTC.

This chain joins TRBV7-9 and TRBJ2-1, with 11 bases that match TRBD2. This CDR3 has 15 amino acids. Trimming took 5 bases from V and 6 from J; bases not matched to a gene: 6. CDR1 is SEHNR, CDR2 FQNEAQ, per germline (reference sequence). The CDR3 spells CASSPPGTSGNEQFF. The CDR3 DNA reads as TGTGCCAGCAGCCCCCCCGGGACTAGCGGCAATGAGCAGTTCTTC. Full variable domain (missing parts from reference TRBV7-9 and TRBJ2-1): DTGVSQNPRHKITKRGQNVTFRCDPISEHNRLYWYRQTLGQGPEFLTYFQNEAQLEKSRLLSDRFSAERPKGSFSTLEIQRTEQGDSAMYLCASSPPGTSGNEQFFGPGTRLTVL.

V gene TRBV10-3 combines with J gene TRBJ2-3, with TRBD2 identical over 7 bases. There are 16 residues in the CDR3. CDR1 ENHRY and CDR2 SYGVKD come from the germline V gene. V gave up 4 bases and J gave up 4 bases; unmatched junction bases: 11. The CDR3 loop is CAISGTRMGGADTQYF. The CDR3 DNA follows: TGTGCCATCAGTGGGACTAGGATGGGGGGGGCAGATACGCAGTATTTT.

J is TRBJ1-1 and V is TRBV11-2; 7 bases fit TRBD1. J was trimmed by 5 bases and V by 6 bases; bases with no gene match: 6. Germline V gene sequence: CDR1 SGHAT, CDR2 FQNNGV. The CDR3 loop spans 13 amino acids. CDR3 nucleotide sequence: TGTGCCAGCAGGAACAGGGGTGGGACTGAAGCTTTCTTT. Encoded protein: CASRNRGGTEAFF.

The chain uses TRBV30 and TRBJ1-6; D possibly corresponds to TRBD1 (6 bases). Trimming took 7 bases from V and 0 from J, leaving 22 bases between them. This CDR3 has 18 residues. The germline V gene has CDR1 GTSNPN and CDR2 SVGIG (reference sequence). The CDR3 DNA reads as TGTGCCTTTTCATGGGGGCTAGAATGGGGCTCCTATAATTCACCCCTCCACTTT. This encodes CAFSWGLEWGSYNSPLHF.

DNA for the CDR3: TGTGCCAGCGGTCCCGGCAGGGACTACTCCTATAATTCACCCCTCCACTTT. It translates to CASGPGRDYSYNSPLHF. V and J are TRBV2 and TRBJ1-6, with D possibly being TRBD1 (5 bases). V was cut by 8 bases and J by 0 bases, with 17 bases left in between. CDR1 SNHLY and CDR2 FYNNEI come from the germline V gene. The CDR3 covers 17 residues.

This chain connects TRBV3-1 (or the pseudogene TRBV3-2) to TRBJ1-4, with D possibly being TRBD1 (6 bases). Germline lookup yields CDR1 LGHDT and CDR2 YNNKEL (reference sequence). V lost 1 base, J lost 14 bases, and 14 bases lay in between. The length of the CDR3 is 13 residues. The CDR3 reads CASSQVPAGGLFF. The CDR3 coding sequence is TGTGCCAGCAGCCAAGTCCCCGCGGGGGGCCTGTTTTTT.

The chain couples TRBV6-5 to TRBJ2-1; TRBD1 aligns across 7 bases. This CDR3 has 15 amino acids. V lost 3 bases to trimming and J lost 2 bases; unmatched junction nucleotides: 4. Germline loops: CDR1 MNHEY, CDR2 SVGAGI. The CDR3 reads CASSYVGTAYNEQFF. DNA of the CDR3: TGTGCCAGCAGTTATGTTGGGACAGCCTACAATGAGCAGTTCTTC.

This clone was detected only a few times. The rearrangement joins TRBV6-1 to TRBJ1-2, with D unresolved. From germline, CDR1 is MNHNS and CDR2 SASEGT. The CDR3 is 12 residues long. V lost 2 bases and J lost 9, with 10 bases in between. The CDR3 DNA reads as TGTGCCAGCAGTGAAAGTGCTGAGAGCTACACCTTC. Translated, it gives CASSESAESYTF.

The genes are TRBV11-2 and TRBJ2-1; 9 bases are a match to TRBD2. CDR3 length: 16 amino acids. V lost 2 bases to trimming and J lost 2 bases; unmatched junction nucleotides: 4. CDR1 and CDR2 (germline): SGHAT, FQNNGV. The CDR3 loop reads CASSLSGGGAYNEQFF. The DNA for the CDR3 is TGTGCCAGCAGCTTATCAGGCGGGGGGGCCTACAATGAGCAGTTCTTC.

This chain links TRBV28 with TRBJ1-5, with D possibly being TRBD1 (5 bases). The CDR3 loop spans 14 amino acids. Trimming stripped 4 bases from V and 3 bases from J, with 10 bases between. The V gene's germline CDR1 is MDHEN and CDR2 SYDVKM. The CDR3 nucleotides are TGTGCCAGCAGTTCCGGGGGTTTCAATCAGCCCCAGCATTTT. Its translation: CASSSGGFNQPQHF.

The table lists this clone with a count of one. The chain recombines TRBV2 with TRBJ2-1; 9 nucleotides match TRBD2. Per the germline V gene, CDR1 is SNHLY and CDR2 is FYNNEI. The CDR3 has 16 amino acids. After removal of 6 bases from V and 4 bases from J, the junction contained 10 bases not matched to a gene. The CDR3 coding sequence is TGTGCCAGCAGCCTAGGGGCGGGAGGGCCATACAATGAGCAGTTCTTC. Residues: CASSLGAGGPYNEQFF.

This rearrangement joins TRBV6-6 to TRBJ2-5; the D call may be TRBD1 or TRBD2 (7 bases each). CDR1 is MNHNY and CDR2 is SVGAGI in the germline V gene (reference sequence). The CDR3 consists of 13 residues. V was clipped by 5 bases and J by 4 bases, with 11 bases between them. The CDR3 spells CASSQGGGETQYF. CDR3 DNA sequence: TGTGCCAGCAGTCAGGGGGGGGGAGAGACCCAGTACTTC.

The rearrangement uses TRBV4-3 and TRBJ1-4, with D uncertain. V shed 4 bases and J shed 3 bases, with 15 bases lying between them. Germline V gives CDR1 LGHNA, CDR2 YSLEER. The CDR3 covers 16 residues. CDR3 residues: CASSPTPRRANEKLFF. CDR3 nucleotides: TGCGCCAGCAGCCCGACCCCGCGGAGGGCTAATGAAAAACTGTTTTTT.

The chain's CDR3 is CASSVSPHGGGRNTIYF. As DNA, the CDR3 is TGTGCCAGCAGCGTATCTCCCCACGGGGGAGGTCGAAACACCATATATTTT. The chain links TRBV9 to TRBJ1-3; maybe TRBD1 (5 bases). Germline CDR1 reads SGDLS; CDR2 reads YYNGEE. This CDR3 region has 17 residues. Trimming shortened V by 1 base and J by 5 bases, and 19 bases separated the two germline ends.

This chain links TRBV19 with TRBJ1-5; tentative D call: TRBD1 (6 bases). CDR3 size: 16 residues. Trimming cost V 6 bases and J 3 bases, with 18 bases left between them. In germline, CDR1 is LNHDA, CDR2 SQIVND (reference sequence). Written as DNA, the CDR3 is TGTGCCAGTAGAACGCAATCGGACAGCCACAATCAGCCCCAGCATTTT. Protein: CASRTQSDSHNQPQHF. The full variable domain, its missing parts supplied by reference TRBV19 and TRBJ1-5, is DGGITQSPKYLFRKEGQNVTLSCEQNLNHDAMYWYRQDPGQGLRLIYYSQIVNDFQKGDIAEGYSVSREKKESFPLTVTSAQKNPTAFYLCASRTQSDSHNQPQHFGDGTRLSIL.

The V gene is TRBV7-8, the J gene TRBJ2-7; TRBD1 matches 7 bases. The V gene's germline CDR1 is SGHVS and CDR2 FQNEAQ. CDR3 length: 17 amino acids. With 5 bases clipped from V and 4 bases from J, the junction kept 17 bases outside the gene matches. CDR3 sequence reads: CASSHARQGGSIYEQYF. The DNA of the CDR3 is TGTGCCAGCAGCCACGCTCGACAGGGCGGTTCGATTTACGAGCAGTACTTC.